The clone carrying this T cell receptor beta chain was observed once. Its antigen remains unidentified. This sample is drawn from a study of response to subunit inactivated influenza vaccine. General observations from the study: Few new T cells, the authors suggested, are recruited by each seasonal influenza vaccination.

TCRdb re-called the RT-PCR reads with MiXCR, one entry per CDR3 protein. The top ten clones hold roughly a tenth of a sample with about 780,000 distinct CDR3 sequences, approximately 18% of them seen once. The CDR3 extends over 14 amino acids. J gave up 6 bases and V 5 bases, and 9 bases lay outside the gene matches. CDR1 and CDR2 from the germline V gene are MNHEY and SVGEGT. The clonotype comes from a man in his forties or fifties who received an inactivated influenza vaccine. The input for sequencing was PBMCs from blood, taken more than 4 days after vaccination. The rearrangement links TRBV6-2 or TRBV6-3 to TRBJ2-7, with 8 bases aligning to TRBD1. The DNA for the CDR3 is TGTGCCAGCAGTCGACAGGGGCAATTCTCCGAGCAGTACTTC. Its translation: CASSRQGQFSEQYF.